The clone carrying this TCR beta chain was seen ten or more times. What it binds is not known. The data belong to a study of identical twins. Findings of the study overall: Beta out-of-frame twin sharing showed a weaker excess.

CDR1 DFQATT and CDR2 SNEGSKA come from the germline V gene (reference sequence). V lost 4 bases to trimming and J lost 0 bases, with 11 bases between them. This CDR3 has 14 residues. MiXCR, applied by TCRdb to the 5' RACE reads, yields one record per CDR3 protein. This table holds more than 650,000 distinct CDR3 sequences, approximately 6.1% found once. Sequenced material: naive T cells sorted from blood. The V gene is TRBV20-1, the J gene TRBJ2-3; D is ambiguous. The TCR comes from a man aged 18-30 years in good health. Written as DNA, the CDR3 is TGCAGTGCTACCGGCGGTTCTAGCACAGATACGCAGTATTTT. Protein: CSATGGSSTDTQYF.